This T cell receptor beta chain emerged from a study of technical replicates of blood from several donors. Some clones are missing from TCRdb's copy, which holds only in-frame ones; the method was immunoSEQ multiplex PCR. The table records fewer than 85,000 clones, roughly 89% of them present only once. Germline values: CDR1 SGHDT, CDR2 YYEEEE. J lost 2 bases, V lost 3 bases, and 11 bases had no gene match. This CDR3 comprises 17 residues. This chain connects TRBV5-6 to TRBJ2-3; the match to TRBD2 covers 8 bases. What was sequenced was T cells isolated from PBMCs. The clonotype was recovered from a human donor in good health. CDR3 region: CASSSWELAAATDTQYF. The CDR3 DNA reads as TGTGCCAGCAGCTCGTGGGAACTAGCGGCCGCCACAGATACGCAGTATTTT.